The 15 T cell receptor beta chains presented below share a single source sample, sequenced in a study of T cell responses to AZD1222 COVID-19 vaccine. The assay was immunoSEQ multiplex PCR, and TCRdb's table has in-frame clones only and misses some. The sample has about 70,000 clones, roughly 80% seen once. Source: peripheral blood, taken 28 days after the second AZD1222 dose. These receptors were taken from an adult who received the AZD1222 COVID-19 vaccine.

This chain links TRBV19 with TRBJ1-2; D unclear. The germline CDR1 and CDR2 sequences are LNHDA and SQIVND (reference sequence). The V end lost 0 bases, the J end lost 6 bases, and 17 bases lay between the germline ends. The CDR3 extends over 16 amino acids. The CDR3 reads CASSIEGNQPRNGYTF. CDR3 DNA sequence: TGTGCCAGTAGTATAGAGGGGAACCAACCCCGTAATGGCTACACCTTC.

The chain uses TRBV10-2 and TRBJ2-3, with 8 bases fitting TRBD2. The CDR3 is 17 residues long. J lost 2 bases, V lost 8 bases, and 15 bases had no gene match. Germline V gives CDR1 WSHSY, CDR2 SAAADI. The CDR3 region has the DNA TGCGCCAGCGAGAGCGAATTAGCGGGGATCCCCACAGATACGCAGTATTTT. Residues: CASESELAGIPTDTQYF.

The gene calls are TRBV3-1 (or the pseudogene TRBV3-2) and TRBJ1-3; D not certain. Trimming removed 2 bases at V and 0 bases at J, with 8 bases between. Germline V gene sequence: CDR1 LGHDT, CDR2 YNNKEL (reference sequence). The length of the CDR3 is 15 residues. CDR3 amino acids: CASSQRAYSGNTIYF. The CDR3 nucleotides read TGTGCCAGCAGCCAAAGAGCCTACTCTGGAAACACCATATATTTT.

The rearrangement uses TRBV7-9 and TRBJ1-3; D might be TRBD1 (5 bases). Deletions cut 4 bases from V and 2 bases from J, with 12 bases between. CDR1 and CDR2 from the germline V gene are SEHNR and FQNEAQ (reference sequence). This CDR3 has 15 residues. CDR3 sequence: CASSSGFRAGNTIYF. The CDR3 nucleotides are TGTGCCAGCAGCTCAGGATTCAGGGCTGGAAACACCATATATTTT.

The rearrangement links TRBV27 to TRBJ2-7; D call uncertain. V was clipped by 2 bases and J by 6 bases, with 14 bases between them. Germline-derived CDR1 and CDR2 are MNHEY and SMNVEV (reference sequence). This CDR3 has 14 residues. CDR3 bases: TGTGCCAGCAGTTTAGGGCAGATGTTCGGCGAGCAGTACTTC. It translates to CASSLGQMFGEQYF.

The gene calls are TRBV13 and TRBJ2-1; TRBD1 agrees at 11 bases. This CDR3 comprises 14 residues. Germline assignment: CDR1 PRHDT and CDR2 FYEKMQ (reference sequence). The V gene end was trimmed by 5 bases and the J gene end by 6 bases; junction bases not matched to a gene: 3. Written as DNA, the CDR3 is TGTGCCAGCAGCGCTGGGACAGGGGGCAATGAGCAGTTCTTC. Encoded protein: CASSAGTGGNEQFF.

The CDR3 DNA follows: TGTGCCAGCTCACCACGGCCAGGGGGTCAAGAGACCCAGTACTTC. Encoded protein: CASSPRPGGQETQYF. The chain couples TRBV18 to TRBJ2-5, with TRBD1 matching 7 bases. Germline loops: CDR1 KGHSH, CDR2 LQKENI. The CDR3 consists of 15 residues. J lost 2 bases, V lost 1 base, and 4 bases had no gene match.

V is TRBV6-4 and J is TRBJ1-3, with 7 bases identical to TRBD1. This CDR3 is 14 amino acids long. V lost 6 bases to trimming and J lost 3 bases; unmatched junction nucleotides: 5. Per the germline V gene, CDR1 is MRHNA and CDR2 is SNTAGT. The CDR3 region is CASRMTGFGNTIYF. The CDR3 DNA is TGTGCCAGCAGAATGACAGGGTTTGGAAACACCATATATTTT.

This chain uses TRBV19 with TRBJ2-7; 9 positions agree with TRBD1. Germline CDR1 is LNHDA and CDR2 is SQIVND (reference sequence). Losses at the gene ends were 10 bases for V and 6 bases for J; bases not matched to a gene: 13. The CDR3 is made up of 14 amino acids. CDR3: CATEGPGQGSEQYF. The CDR3, as DNA: TGTGCCACTGAAGGTCCGGGACAGGGATCCGAGCAGTACTTC. Full variable domain (outside the CDR3, taken from reference TRBV19 and TRBJ2-7): DGGITQSPKYLFRKEGQNVTLSCEQNLNHDAMYWYRQDPGQGLRLIYYSQIVNDFQKGDIAEGYSVSREKKESFPLTVTSAQKNPTAFYLCATEGPGQGSEQYFGPGTRLTVT.

V gene TRBV30 combines with J gene TRBJ2-3; D ambiguous. The V end lost 0 bases, the J end lost 1 base, and 8 bases lay between the germline ends. This CDR3 has 14 amino acids. Germline CDR1 is GTSNPN and CDR2 is SVGIG (reference sequence). CDR3 nucleotides: TGTGCCTGGAGTGTACTCAGCGGCACAGATACGCAGTATTTT. Amino acid sequence: CAWSVLSGTDTQYF.

The chain has TRBV7-9 and TRBJ1-2; 7 bases line up with TRBD1. The trim removed 3 bases at V and 2 bases at J, leaving 6 bases unmatched. In germline, CDR1 is SEHNR, CDR2 FQNEAQ (reference sequence). The CDR3 consists of 15 residues. CDR3 DNA sequence: TGTGCCAGCAGCTTTGGGGACAGCCAAAACTATGGCTACACCTTC. It encodes CASSFGDSQNYGYTF.

The CDR3 bases are TGTGCCAGCAGTTTGCCGTTGACAGGAACCGGGTCACCCCTCCACTTT. Protein sequence: CASSLPLTGTGSPLHF. The chain carries TRBV28 and TRBJ1-6, with a tentative D call TRBD1 (6 bases). Trimming shortened V by 3 bases and J by 10 bases, and 19 bases separated the two germline ends. Germline V gives CDR1 MDHEN, CDR2 SYDVKM. CDR3 length: 16 amino acids.

The V gene is TRBV7-9, the J gene TRBJ2-3; 9 bases map to TRBD1. The V segment lost 5 bases and the J segment 3 bases; nucleotides outside the gene matches: 15. The germline V gene encodes CDR1 SEHNR and CDR2 FQNEAQ (reference sequence). This CDR3 spans 18 amino acids. This chain's CDR3 is CASSRPSGTGKGTDTQYF. The CDR3 DNA is TGTGCCAGCAGCCGCCCATCCGGGACAGGGAAAGGAACAGATACGCAGTATTTT.

The chain is built from TRBV15 and TRBJ1-2; D uncertain. Per germline, CDR1 LNHNV and CDR2 YYDKDF (reference sequence). This CDR3 contains 14 residues. The V gene lost 0 bases and the J gene lost 8 bases, with 13 bases spanning the gap. CDR3 DNA: TGTGCCACCAGCAGAGATGTTCGGGGTCACGGCTACACCTTC. Translating it yields CATSRDVRGHGYTF.

This clone was detected only a few times. The chain is built from TRBV3-1 (or the pseudogene TRBV3-2) and TRBJ2-7; D is possibly TRBD2 (5 bases). The CDR3 has 14 amino acids. The germline V and J ends were trimmed by 7 bases and 6 bases, with 19 bases remaining between them. The germline V gene has CDR1 LGHDT and CDR2 YNNKEL (reference sequence). This CDR3 reads CASTLREKLGEQYF. The CDR3 DNA follows: TGTGCCAGCACACTGAGGGAAAAGTTGGGCGAGCAGTACTTC.